This is a list of T cell receptor beta chains from one sample in a study of metastatic and nonmetastatic thyroid tumors. TCRdb called clones again from the PCR reads with MiXCR. The sample contains fewer than 30,000 clones, about 15% of which appear only once. The sequenced material came from blood. The receptors originated from a female donor with papillary thyroid cancer or a benign thyroid nodule (not recorded which). Some clones in this sample may be carry-over from other donors' samples. Both conserved end residues are part of each CDR3. The order of the fields is V gene, J gene, clone size, D gene, CDR3 protein, CDR3 DNA. D genes are given only for firm matches. Clone size is shown for a subset of rows, as once, few, many or a class of expanded clone.

TRBV6-2/TRBV6-3,TRBJ2-3,many,TRBD1,CASSSVESTGLDTQYF,TGTGCCAGCAGTTCGGTAGAATCGACAGGGTTAGATACGCAGTATTTT
TRBV6-2/TRBV6-3,TRBJ2-1,many,-,CASSQVDEQFF,TGTGCCAGCAGCCAGGTGGATGAGCAGTTCTTC
TRBV20-1,TRBJ2-1,many,TRBD2,CSARTSGSRQFF,TGCAGTGCTAGGACTAGCGGGAGTAGGCAGTTCTTC
TRBV27,TRBJ2-1,many,TRBD1,CASSPRQGGGGEQFF,TGTGCCAGCAGTCCGCGACAGGGGGGGGGCGGTGAGCAGTTCTTC
TRBV11-1,TRBJ2-3,many,TRBD2,CASSSLAGGEADTQYF,TGTGCCAGCAGCTCGTTAGCGGGAGGGGAAGCAGATACGCAGTATTTT
TRBV20-1,TRBJ2-1,many,TRBD2,CSASRLAGGYMGNEQFF,TGCAGTGCTAGCCGTCTAGCGGGAGGATATATGGGGAATGAGCAGTTCTTC
TRBV28,TRBJ2-1,large,TRBD1,CASSLPSETGGSYNEQFF,TGTGCCAGCAGTTTACCAAGCGAGACAGGGGGCTCCTACAATGAGCAGTTCTTC
TRBV7-9,TRBJ1-5,many,TRBD1,CASSSGQGIMNF,TGTGCCAGCAGCTCGGGACAGGGAATTATGAATTTT
TRBV6-1,TRBJ1-2,many,TRBD1,CASSPQGRNYGYTF,TGTGCCAGCAGTCCACAGGGGCGGAACTATGGCTACACCTTC
TRBV7-2,TRBJ2-7,-,-,CASSILPEAYEQYF,TGTGCCAGCAGCATCCTTCCCGAGGCATACGAGCAGTACTTC
TRBV30,TRBJ2-7,medium-sized,-,CAWSVLGIHEQYF,TGTGCCTGGAGTGTCTTAGGGATCCACGAGCAGTACTTC
TRBV28,TRBJ1-4,-,-,CSSRTQGVTNEKLFF,TGTTCCAGCAGGACTCAAGGGGTCACTAATGAAAAACTGTTTTTT
TRBV2,TRBJ2-7,many,TRBD2,CASSASLAGTSYEQYF,TGTGCCAGCAGTGCCTCCCTAGCGGGTACTTCCTACGAGCAGTACTTC
TRBV5-1,TRBJ1-1,once,-,CASSLMQAGATEAFF,TGCGCCAGCAGCTTGATGCAGGCGGGGGCCACTGAAGCTTTCTTT
TRBV27,TRBJ2-2,many,-,CASSLSAQGFYFGTGELFF,TGTGCCAGCAGTTTGTCTGCGCAGGGCTTTTACTTTGGGACCGGGGAGCTGTTTTTT
TRBV11-2,TRBJ2-7,many,TRBD1,CASSRTRDSGYEQYF,TGTGCCAGCAGCCGGACCCGGGACAGTGGGTACGAGCAGTACTTC
TRBV18,TRBJ1-2,once,-,CASSPDRQANYGYTF,TGTGCCAGCTCACCCGACAGGCAAGCTAACTATGGCTACACCTTC
TRBV15,TRBJ2-7,many,TRBD2,CATSRELAGDEQYF,TGTGCCACCAGCAGAGAACTAGCGGGAGACGAGCAGTACTTC
TRBV15,TRBJ1-6,many,-,CATSREGGEGSPLHF,TGTGCCACCAGCAGGGAGGGGGGTGAAGGGTCACCCCTCCACTTT
TRBV20-1,TRBJ1-5,many,-,CSARQSNQPQHF,TGCAGTGCTAGACAGTCCAATCAGCCCCAGCATTTT
TRBV6-2/TRBV6-3,TRBJ2-2,many,TRBD1,CASSQGVFIGELFF,TGTGCCAGCAGCCAGGGGGTGTTTATTGGGGAGCTGTTTTTT
TRBV20-1,TRBJ2-5,-,-,CSAPRAYQETQYF,TGCAGTGCTCCTAGGGCTTACCAAGAGACCCAGTACTTC
TRBV6-6,TRBJ2-3,many,-,CASSYSGGWSTDTQYF,TGTGCCAGCAGTTACTCGGGGGGATGGAGTACAGATACGCAGTATTTT
TRBV7-9,TRBJ2-3,many,-,CASSITDTQYF,TGTGCCAGCAGCATCACAGATACGCAGTATTTT
TRBV6-2/TRBV6-3,TRBJ1-1,-,TRBD1,CASSYMWDRNWYTEAFF,TGTGCCAGCAGTTACATGTGGGACAGGAATTGGTACACTGAAGCTTTCTTT
TRBV7-2,TRBJ2-7,medium-sized,-,CASSLDYEQYF,TGTGCCAGCAGCTTGGACTACGAGCAGTACTTC
TRBV12-3/TRBV12-4,TRBJ1-2,few,-,CASSLEQGYGYTF,TGTGCCAGCAGTTTGGAACAGGGCTATGGCTACACCTTC
TRBV7-9,TRBJ1-4,-,-,CASSPWTETNEKLFF,TGTGCCAGCAGCCCGTGGACAGAAACTAATGAAAAACTGTTTTTT
TRBV12-3/TRBV12-4,TRBJ2-1,few,-,CASSPGDMAGGDEQFF,TGTGCCAGCAGTCCTGGAGACATGGCAGGAGGCGATGAGCAGTTCTTC
TRBV7-9,TRBJ2-7,few,-,CASIRAPNYEQYF,TGTGCCAGCATCCGGGCCCCCAACTACGAGCAGTATTTC
TRBV7-2,TRBJ2-5,many,-,CASSLQREETQYF,TGTGCCAGCAGCTTACAGCGAGAAGAGACCCAGTACTTC
TRBV12-5,TRBJ1-4,-,-,CASAPDNWAEKLFF,TGTGCTAGTGCCCCGGACAATTGGGCTGAAAAACTGTTTTTT
TRBV6-1,TRBJ2-1,-,-,CAISKIQGNEQFF,TGTGCCATCAGTAAAATCCAAGGGAATGAGCAGTTCTTC
TRBV29-1,TRBJ2-2,many,TRBD2,CSVGGRTNTGELFF,TGCAGCGTTGGCGGGAGAACGAACACCGGGGAGCTGTTTTTT
TRBV6-2/TRBV6-3,TRBJ2-1,few,-,CASSSGGKQEQFF,TGTGCCAGCAGTTCGGGGGGCAAGCAGGAGCAGTTCTTC
TRBV30,TRBJ2-2,many,-,CAWRGPGTGELFF,TGTGCCTGGAGAGGCCCGGGCACCGGGGAGCTGTTTTTT
TRBV25-1,TRBJ2-1,few,TRBD2,CASSAQGRARPEKFF,TGTGCCAGCAGTGCCCAAGGGAGGGCCCGCCCTGAGAAGTTCTTC
TRBV18,TRBJ2-5,many,-,CASSPRDGGETQYF,TGTGCCAGCTCCCCTCGGGACGGAGGAGAGACCCAGTACTTC
TRBV20-1,TRBJ2-1,many,TRBD2,CSARELAGAQYNEQFF,TGCAGTGCTAGAGAACTAGCGGGAGCCCAATACAATGAGCAGTTCTTC
TRBV4-1,TRBJ1-5,-,TRBD1,CASSHAPGQLNQPQHF,TGCGCCAGCAGCCACGCACCGGGACAGCTCAATCAGCCCCAGCATTTT
TRBV18,TRBJ2-5,-,-,CATLQEGQITETQYF,TGTGCCACCCTCCAAGAAGGACAGATTACAGAGACACAGTACTTC
TRBV10-3,TRBJ2-3,many,TRBD1,CAIGPQGAITDTQYF,TGTGCCATCGGTCCCCAGGGGGCGATCACAGATACGCAGTATTTT
TRBV6-1,TRBJ1-1,few,-,CASSEAVDEAFF,TGTGCCAGCAGTGAAGCTGTAGATGAAGCTTTCTTT
TRBV5-4,TRBJ1-1,-,-,CASSLSRDTEAFF,TGTGCCAGCAGCTTGAGCAGGGACACTGAAGCTTTCTTT
TRBV7-1,TRBJ2-3,-,TRBD2,CASSSDGLAGVGWVTDTQYF,TGTGCCAGCAGCTCCGACGGACTAGCGGGAGTAGGTTGGGTCACAGATACGCAGTATTTT
TRBV4-1,TRBJ1-3,many,-,CASSQDRVPRNSSGNTIYF,TGCGCCAGCAGCCAAGATCGGGTACCGCGGAATAGCTCTGGAAACACCATATATTTT
TRBV7-9,TRBJ2-1,many,TRBD2,CASSWREEVEQFF,TGTGCCAGCAGTTGGCGGGAGGAGGTTGAGCAGTTCTTC
TRBV6-6,TRBJ2-7,medium-sized,-,CASSYPSGSYEQYF,TGTGCCAGCAGTTACCCCAGCGGCTCCTACGAGCAGTACTTC
TRBV20-1,TRBJ2-7,-,TRBD1,CSARDRTGGNYEQYF,TGCAGTGCTAGAGATAGGACAGGGGGGAACTACGAGCAGTACTTC
TRBV4-1,TRBJ1-3,-,-,CASSQDRLPRNSSGNTIYF,TGCGCCAGCAGCCAAGATCGGTTACCGCGTAATAGCTCTGGAAACACCATATATTTT
TRBV4-3,TRBJ2-7,-,TRBD2,CASSPWTSSDEQYF,TGCGCCAGCAGCCCGTGGACTAGTTCGGACGAGCAGTACTTC
TRBV18,TRBJ2-1,-,-,CASSPRPNSYNEQFF,TGTGCCAGCTCACCCAGACCGAACTCCTACAATGAGCAGTTCTTC
TRBV7-9,TRBJ1-2,many,TRBD1,CASSLTGAWYGYTF,TGTGCCAGCAGCCTGACAGGGGCGTGGTATGGCTACACCTTC
TRBV18,TRBJ2-1,many,-,CASSPPSGQAGVQFF,TGTGCCAGCTCACCACCGTCAGGTCAAGCCGGGGTGCAGTTCTTC
TRBV6-5,TRBJ2-7,few,-,CASSYSSVYEQYF,TGTGCCAGCAGTTACTCGAGTGTTTACGAGCAGTACTTC
TRBV6-2/TRBV6-3,TRBJ1-2,medium-sized,-,CASSRLGGDYYGYTF,TGTGCCAGCAGTCGTCTGGGGGGCGATTACTATGGCTACACCTTC
TRBV25-1,TRBJ2-3,many,TRBD1,CASSSDRGDTQYF,TGTGCCAGCAGCTCGGACAGGGGAGATACGCAGTATTTT
TRBV20-1,TRBJ2-4,many,-,CSARDGSRVGRKNIQYF,TGCAGTGCTAGAGATGGGTCTAGGGTGGGCAGGAAAAACATTCAGTACTTC
TRBV7-2,TRBJ2-7,medium-sized,-,CASREPGRAKYEQYF,TGTGCCAGCAGAGAACCGGGACGGGCTAAATACGAGCAGTACTTC
TRBV20-1,TRBJ1-1,many,-,CSADTGIGTEAFF,TGCAGTGCCGACACAGGGATCGGCACTGAAGCTTTCTTT